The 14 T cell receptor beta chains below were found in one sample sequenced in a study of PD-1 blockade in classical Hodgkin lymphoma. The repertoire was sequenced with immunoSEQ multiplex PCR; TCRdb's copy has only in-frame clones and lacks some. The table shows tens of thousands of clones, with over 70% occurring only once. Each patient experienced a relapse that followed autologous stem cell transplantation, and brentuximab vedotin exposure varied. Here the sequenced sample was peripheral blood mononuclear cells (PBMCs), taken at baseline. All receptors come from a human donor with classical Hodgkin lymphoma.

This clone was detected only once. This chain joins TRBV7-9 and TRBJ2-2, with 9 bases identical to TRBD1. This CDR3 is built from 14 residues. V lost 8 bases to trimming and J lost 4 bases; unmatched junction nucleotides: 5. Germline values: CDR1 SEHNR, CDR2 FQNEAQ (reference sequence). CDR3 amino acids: CASSGQGFTGELFF. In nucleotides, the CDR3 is TGTGCCAGCTCCGGACAGGGGTTCACCGGGGAGCTGTTTTTT.

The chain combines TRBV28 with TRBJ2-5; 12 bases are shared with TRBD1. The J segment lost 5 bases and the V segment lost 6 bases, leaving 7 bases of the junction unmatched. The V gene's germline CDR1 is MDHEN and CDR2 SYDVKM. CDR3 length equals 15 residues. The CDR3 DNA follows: TGTGCCAGCAGCTTGGGACAGGGGGCCGGCGAGACCCAGTACTTC. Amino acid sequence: CASSLGQGAGETQYF.

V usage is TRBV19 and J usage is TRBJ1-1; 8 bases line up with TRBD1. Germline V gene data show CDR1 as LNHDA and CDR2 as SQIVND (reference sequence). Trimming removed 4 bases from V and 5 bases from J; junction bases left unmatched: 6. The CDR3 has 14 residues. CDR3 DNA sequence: TGTGCCAGTAGTACTGGACAGGGAAAAACTGAAGCTTTCTTT. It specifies CASSTGQGKTEAFF.

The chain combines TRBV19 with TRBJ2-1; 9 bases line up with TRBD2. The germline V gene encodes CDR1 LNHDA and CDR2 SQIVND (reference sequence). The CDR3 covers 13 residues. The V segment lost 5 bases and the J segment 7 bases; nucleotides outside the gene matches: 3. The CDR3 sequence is CASSRTSVNEQFF. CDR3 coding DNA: TGTGCCAGTAGTCGGACTAGCGTTAATGAGCAGTTCTTC.

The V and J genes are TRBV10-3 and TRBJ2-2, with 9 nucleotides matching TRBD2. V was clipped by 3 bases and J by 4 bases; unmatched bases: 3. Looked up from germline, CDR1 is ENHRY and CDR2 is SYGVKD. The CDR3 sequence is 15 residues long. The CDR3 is CAISDQREATGELFF. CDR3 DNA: TGTGCCATCAGTGATCAGCGGGAGGCCACCGGGGAGCTGTTTTTT.

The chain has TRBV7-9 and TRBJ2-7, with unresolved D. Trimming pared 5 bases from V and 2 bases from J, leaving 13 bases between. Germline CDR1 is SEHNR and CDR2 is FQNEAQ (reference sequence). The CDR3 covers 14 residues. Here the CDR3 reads CASSDRVQAYEQYF. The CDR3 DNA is TGTGCCAGCAGCGATAGGGTGCAAGCCTACGAGCAGTACTTC.

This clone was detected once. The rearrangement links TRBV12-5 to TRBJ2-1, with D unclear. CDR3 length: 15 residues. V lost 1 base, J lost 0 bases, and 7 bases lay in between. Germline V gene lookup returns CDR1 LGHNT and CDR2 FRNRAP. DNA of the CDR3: TGTGCTAGTGGTTTGGGGTCTAGCTCCTACAATGAGCAGTTCTTC. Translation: CASGLGSSSYNEQFF.

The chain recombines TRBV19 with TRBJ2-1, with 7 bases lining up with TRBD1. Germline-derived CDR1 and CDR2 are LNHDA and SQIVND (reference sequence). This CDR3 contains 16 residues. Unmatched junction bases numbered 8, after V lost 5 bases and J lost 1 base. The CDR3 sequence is CASSSWDSRSYNEQFF. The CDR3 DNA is TGTGCCAGTAGTTCTTGGGACAGTAGGTCCTACAATGAGCAGTTCTTC.

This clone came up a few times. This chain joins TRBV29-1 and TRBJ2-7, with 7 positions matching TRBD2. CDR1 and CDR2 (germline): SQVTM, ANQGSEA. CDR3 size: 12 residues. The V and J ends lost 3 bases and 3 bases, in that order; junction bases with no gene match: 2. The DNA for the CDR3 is TGCAGCGTTGAGGCTAGCGGCTACGAGCAGTACTTC. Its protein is CSVEASGYEQYF.

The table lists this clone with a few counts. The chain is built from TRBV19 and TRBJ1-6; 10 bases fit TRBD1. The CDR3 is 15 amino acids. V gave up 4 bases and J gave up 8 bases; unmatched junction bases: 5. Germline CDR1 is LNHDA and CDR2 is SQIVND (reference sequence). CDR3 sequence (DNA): TGTGCCAGTAGTACCGACAGGGGGCCAGATTCACCCCTCCACTTT. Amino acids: CASSTDRGPDSPLHF.

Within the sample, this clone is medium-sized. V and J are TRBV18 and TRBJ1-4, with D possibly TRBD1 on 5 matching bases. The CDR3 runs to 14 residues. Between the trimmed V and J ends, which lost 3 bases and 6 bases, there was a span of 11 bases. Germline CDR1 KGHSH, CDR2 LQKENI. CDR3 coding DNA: TGTGCCAGCTCACCCGGGACGGAGGATGAAAAACTGTTTTTT. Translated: CASSPGTEDEKLFF.

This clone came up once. The CDR3 region has the DNA TGTGCCAGCAGAACTCGGTCCGGACACGTCTATAATTCACCCCTCCACTTT. Residues: CASRTRSGHVYNSPLHF. V and J are TRBV11-2 and TRBJ1-6; TRBD1 is a possible D gene (5 bases). The germline V gene has CDR1 SGHAT and CDR2 FQNNGV. Trimming stripped 6 bases from V and 3 bases from J, with 18 bases between. The CDR3 runs to 17 residues.

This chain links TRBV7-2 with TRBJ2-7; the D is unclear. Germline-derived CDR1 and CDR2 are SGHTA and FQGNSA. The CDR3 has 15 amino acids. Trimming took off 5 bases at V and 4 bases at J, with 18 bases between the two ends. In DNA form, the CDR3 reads TGTGCCAGCAGCCCCTTGGCCGGACGTAATTACGAGCAGTACTTC. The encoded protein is CASSPLAGRNYEQYF.

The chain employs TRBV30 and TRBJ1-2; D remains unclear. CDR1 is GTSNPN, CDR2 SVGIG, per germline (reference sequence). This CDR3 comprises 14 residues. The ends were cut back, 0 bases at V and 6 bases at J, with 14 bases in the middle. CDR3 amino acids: CAWSVWSPANGYTF. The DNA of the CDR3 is TGTGCCTGGAGTGTATGGTCCCCCGCCAATGGCTACACCTTC.